A selection of T cell receptor beta chains follows, all from one sample in a study of CD8 T cells in ankylosing spondylitis. TCRdb re-called the 5' RACE reads through MiXCR, storing one row per CDR3 protein. The data hold 200,000 to 250,000 distinct CDR3 sequences, with roughly 10% observed a single time. The sequencing sample was made of blood, either unsorted or a sorted T cell fraction (not recorded which). These TCRs come from a male donor with ankylosing spondylitis or in good health (not recorded which). Each CDR3 is given with its conserved first and last residue. Fields, in order: J gene, D gene, clone size, V gene, CDR3 protein, CDR3 DNA. A D gene is named only where the DNA matches it firmly. The size of a clone is reported for some rows only, either as once, few or many, or as a class for expanded clones.

j_gene: TRBJ2-1
d_gene: TRBD2
abundance: many
v_gene: TRBV7-9
CDR3aa: CASSPFSGALNEQFF
CDR3nt: TGTGCCAGCAGCCCATTTAGCGGGGCTCTCAATGAGCAGTTCTTC

j_gene: TRBJ1-1
d_gene: TRBD1
abundance: many
v_gene: TRBV20-1
CDR3aa: CSARGDRGLMNTEAFF
CDR3nt: TGCAGTGCTAGGGGGGACAGGGGCCTCATGAACACTGAAGCTTTCTTT

j_gene: TRBJ2-3
d_gene: TRBD2
abundance: many
v_gene: TRBV6-2/TRBV6-3
CDR3aa: CASSTTSGGNTQYF
CDR3nt: TGTGCCAGCAGTACGACTAGCGGGGGCAATACGCAGTATTTT

j_gene: TRBJ2-5
d_gene: TRBD1
abundance: many
v_gene: TRBV20-1
CDR3aa: CSAGQGAGETQYF
CDR3nt: TGCAGTGCTGGTCAGGGGGCTGGGGAGACCCAGTACTTC

j_gene: TRBJ2-1
d_gene: -
abundance: -
v_gene: TRBV3-1
CDR3aa: CASSQAGAIGEQFF
CDR3nt: TGTGCCAGCAGCCAAGCGGGGGCAATAGGTGAGCAGTTCTTC

j_gene: TRBJ2-2
d_gene: TRBD1
abundance: -
v_gene: TRBV5-5
CDR3aa: CASSWIGGPNTGELFF
CDR3nt: TGTGCCAGCAGCTGGATAGGGGGCCCGAACACCGGGGAGCTGTTTTTT

j_gene: TRBJ2-1
d_gene: -
abundance: many
v_gene: TRBV7-7
CDR3aa: CASSPRPQSSYNEQFF
CDR3nt: TGTGCTAGCAGCCCCCGACCGCAGAGCTCCTACAATGAGCAGTTCTTC

j_gene: TRBJ2-5
d_gene: TRBD2
abundance: many
v_gene: TRBV20-1
CDR3aa: CSALAGGETQYF
CDR3nt: TGCAGTGCTTTAGCGGGGGGGGAGACCCAGTACTTC

j_gene: TRBJ1-2
d_gene: -
abundance: -
v_gene: TRBV20-1
CDR3aa: CSAREYREGYTF
CDR3nt: TGCAGTGCTAGGGAATACAGAGAGGGCTACACCTTC

j_gene: TRBJ1-2
d_gene: -
abundance: many
v_gene: TRBV29-1
CDR3aa: CSARGVYGYTF
CDR3nt: TGCAGCGCTAGGGGTGTCTATGGCTACACCTTC

j_gene: TRBJ2-5
d_gene: TRBD2
abundance: -
v_gene: TRBV7-8
CDR3aa: CASSPGTSGGAMKTQYF
CDR3nt: TGTGCCAGCAGCCCCGGGACTAGCGGGGGGGCCATGAAGACCCAGTACTTC

j_gene: TRBJ1-1
d_gene: -
abundance: many
v_gene: TRBV7-2
CDR3aa: CASSYEGLNTEAFF
CDR3nt: TGTGCCAGCAGTTATGAAGGGCTGAACACTGAAGCTTTCTTT

j_gene: TRBJ2-4
d_gene: -
abundance: many
v_gene: TRBV7-7
CDR3aa: CASSLELGHIQYF
CDR3nt: TGTGCTAGCAGCTTGGAGCTTGGTCACATTCAGTACTTC

j_gene: TRBJ1-1
d_gene: -
abundance: few
v_gene: TRBV7-9
CDR3aa: CASSFSGTVNTEAFF
CDR3nt: TGTGCCAGCAGCTTTAGCGGAACAGTGAACACTGAAGCTTTCTTT

j_gene: TRBJ2-3
d_gene: -
abundance: few
v_gene: TRBV12-3/TRBV12-4
CDR3aa: CASTLGRSTDTQYF
CDR3nt: TGTGCCAGCACCCTAGGGCGAAGCACAGATACGCAGTATTTT